A selection of T cell receptor beta chains follows, all from one sample in a study of cytomegalovirus exposure and HLA in healthy donors. TCRdb's copy holds only in-frame clones and misses some; the assay was immunoSEQ multiplex PCR. This table has 200,000 to 250,000 clones, 78% appearing once. Material: PBMCs. The receptors originated from a boy aged 10-17 years in good health and CMV-seronegative. The CDR3 runs from the conserved cysteine through the conserved F or W. A D gene is named only where the DNA matches it firmly. Rows give clone size only sometimes, using once, few, many, or a class for an expanded clone.

>TRBD2|TRBJ2-3|TRBV5-6|NA
TGTGCCAGCAGCTTGGGGCTAGCGGGGGGGGTAACAGATACGCAGTATTTT
CASSLGLAGGVTDTQYF
>NA|TRBJ2-1|TRBV27|NA
TGTGCCAGCAGTTTAAACAGGAACAATGAGCAGTTCTTC
CASSLNRNNEQFF
>NA|TRBJ2-1|TRBV21-1|NA
TGTGCCAGCAGCAATTGGGGGCAGACTATACGGTTCTTC
CASSNWGQTIRFF
>TRBD1|TRBJ1-1|TRBV18|NA
TGTGCCAGCTCACCGTCCCGACAGGGCTTTGAAGCTTTCTTT
CASSPSRQGFEAFF
>TRBD2|TRBJ2-7|TRBV18|NA
TGTGCCAGCTCACGGTCACTAGCGGGAGAACGCGAGCAGTACTTC
CASSRSLAGEREQYF
>NA|TRBJ2-3|TRBV5-4|NA
TGTGCCAGCAGCCCGGGCGGGGCCAGCACAGATACGCAGTATTTT
CASSPGGASTDTQYF
>TRBD1|TRBJ1-5|TRBV19|once
TGTGCCAGCTCACAGGGGGCGGATCAGCCCCAGCATTTT
CASSQGADQPQHF
>TRBD2|TRBJ2-3|TRBV11-3|NA
TGTGCCAGCAGCCTCCTCCTAGCGGGATGGGTAGATACGCAGTATTTT
CASSLLLAGWVDTQYF
>TRBD1|TRBJ1-2|TRBV27|NA
TGTGCCAGCAGTTTTCTCCAGGGGGCGGATGGCTACACCTTC
CASSFLQGADGYTF
>NA|TRBJ1-5|TRBV2|NA
TGTGCCAGCAGGGCTTGGGGGGATAGCAATCAGCCCCAGCATTTT
CASRAWGDSNQPQHF
>TRBD1|TRBJ2-7|TRBV6-1|NA
TGTGCCATTACGACAGGGCCCAACTACGAGCAGTACTTC
CAITTGPNYEQYF
>TRBD2|TRBJ2-3|TRBV4-1|NA
TGCGCCAGCAGTCCTTTTAGCGGGGGGCAGGCAGATACGCAGTATTTT
CASSPFSGGQADTQYF
>NA|TRBJ1-2|TRBV5-6|NA
TGTGCCAGCAGCTCGTTAGACAGCAATTATGGCTACACCTTC
CASSSLDSNYGYTF
>NA|TRBJ2-5|TRBV27|NA
TGTGCCAGCAGTTTATGGGGGGGGGCGATCGAGACCCAGTACTTC
CASSLWGGAIETQYF
>NA|TRBJ1-1|TRBV5-1|NA
TGCGCCAGCAGCTTGGGAGGGAACACTGAAGCTTTCTTT
CASSLGGNTEAFF
>NA|TRBJ1-1|TRBV20-1|few
TGCAGTGCCATCCAGGGCACTGAAGCTTTCTTT
CSAIQGTEAFF
>TRBD2|TRBJ2-7|TRBV11-3|NA
TGTGCCAGCAGCTTAGGGGGTTCTAGCGGGAGCTACGAGCAGTACTTC
CASSLGGSSGSYEQYF
>NA|TRBJ2-7|TRBV2|NA
TGTGCCCCGGGGATGGGCCCTTCCTACGAGCAGTACTTC
CAPGMGPSYEQYF
>NA|TRBJ2-3|TRBV6-4|NA
TGTGCCAGCAGTGACTACTGGGGCCTTAGCACAGATACGCAGTATTTT
CASSDYWGLSTDTQYF
>NA|TRBJ1-1|TRBV7-9|NA
TGTGCCAGCAGCCGATTGTCGGGAGAAGCTTTCTTT
CASSRLSGEAFF
>NA|TRBJ2-7|TRBV9|NA
TGTGCCAGCAGCGAGAGCGGGCGCTCCGAGCAGTACTTC
CASSESGRSEQYF
>NA|TRBJ2-5|TRBV6-5|NA
TGTGCCAGCAGTAACAGGGAAGAGACCCAGTACTTC
CASSNREETQYF
>NA|TRBJ1-2|TRBV30|NA
TGTGCCTGGAGTGTGGACAGCTATGGCTACACCTTC
CAWSVDSYGYTF
>NA|TRBJ1-2|TRBV11-3|once
TGTGCCAGCAGCTTAGATAATGGCTACACCTTC
CASSLDNGYTF
>NA|TRBJ2-7|TRBV7-2|NA
TGTGCCAGCAGCTTAGCCAGGGAACACGAGCAGTACTTC
CASSLAREHEQYF
>TRBD2|TRBJ2-3|TRBV5-1|NA
TGCGCCAGCTCAATGGGGGGCCTAGCGGGAGGCTCAGGGGATACGCAGTATTTT
CASSMGGLAGGSGDTQYF
>NA|TRBJ2-5|TRBV7-8|NA
TGTGCCAGCAGCTTAGTCCAGGCCTTTCCAGAGACCCAGTACTTC
CASSLVQAFPETQYF
>TRBD1|TRBJ1-2|TRBV27|few
TGTGCCAGCAGTTCAGGACAGGGACGCGGCTACACCTTC
CASSSGQGRGYTF
>NA|TRBJ2-7|TRBV7-8|NA
TGTGCCAGCAGCTCGACAGGACAGACCTACGAGCAGTACTTC
CASSSTGQTYEQYF
>TRBD2|TRBJ2-1|TRBV4-1|NA
TGCGCCAGCAGCCAAGCGAGCGGGAGATTCCATGAGCAGTTCTTC
CASSQASGRFHEQFF
>TRBD1|TRBJ2-3|TRBV11-2|NA
TGTGCCAGCAGCCGGGGACAGAACACAGATACGCAGTATTTT
CASSRGQNTDTQYF
>NA|TRBJ1-2|TRBV5-6|NA
TGTGCCAGCAGCTCCGGGGCCAGGGGAAAAGGGTATGGCTACACCTTC
CASSSGARGKGYGYTF
>NA|TRBJ1-1|TRBV6-1|NA
TGTGCCAGCAGTGATAAGGGGAACGCAAACACTGAAGCTTTCTTT
CASSDKGNANTEAFF
>NA|TRBJ1-6|TRBV11-3|NA
TGTGCCAGCAGCATCGGGGGTCCCCGGATTAATTCACCCCTCCACTTT
CASSIGGPRINSPLHF
>TRBD1|TRBJ1-5|TRBV6-1|once
TGTGCCAGCAGTATTCGGACAGGGAGCAATCAGCCCCAGCATTTT
CASSIRTGSNQPQHF
>TRBD2|TRBJ2-1|TRBV2|once
TGTGCCAGCAGGGCGAGCGGGGGGGGTAACAATGAGCAGTTCTTC
CASRASGGGNNEQFF
>NA|TRBJ2-1|TRBV7-2|NA
TGTGCCAGCACGCCCGGTACTAGTAGGAACAATGAGCAGTTCTTC
CASTPGTSRNNEQFF
>TRBD1|TRBJ1-3|TRBV5-1|NA
TGCGCCAGCAGCAAGCAGGGGGCTGGTGGAAACACCATATATTTT
CASSKQGAGGNTIYF
>NA|TRBJ1-1|TRBV7-2|NA
TGTGCCAGCAGCTTAGCCCCCTTTCAGGGGATCATGAACACTGAAGCTTTCTTT
CASSLAPFQGIMNTEAFF
>TRBD1|TRBJ1-2|TRBV5-1|NA
TGCGCCAGCAGCTCGACAGGGGGCGGAGGCCCCGGCTACACCTTC
CASSSTGGGGPGYTF
>NA|TRBJ2-7|TRBV14|NA
TGTGCCAGCAGCCCCCCGGCAGGGGCAGGGGAATACGAGCAGTACTTC
CASSPPAGAGEYEQYF
>TRBD2|TRBJ2-1|TRBV14|NA
TGTGCCAGCAGCCCGGGACTAGCGGGAGTCAATGAGCAGTTCTTC
CASSPGLAGVNEQFF
>TRBD2|TRBJ2-1|TRBV9|NA
TGTGCCAGCAGCCCCATGGTGGGACTAGCGGGGAACAATGAGCAGTTCTTC
CASSPMVGLAGNNEQFF
>NA|TRBJ1-2|TRBV6-1|NA
TGTGCCAGCAGATACAGGGAATATGGCTACACCTTC
CASRYREYGYTF
>TRBD1|TRBJ1-4|TRBV18|once
TGTGCCAGCTCACCTAGGACAGGAGGCCGTGATGAAAAACTGTTTTTT
CASSPRTGGRDEKLFF
>TRBD1|TRBJ2-3|TRBV7-9|NA
TGTGCCAGCAAGCGGACAGGGGGAAACACAGATACGCAGTATTTT
CASKRTGGNTDTQYF
>TRBD2|TRBJ2-7|TRBV9|NA
TGTGCCAGCAGCGTAACTAGCGGTCTAAGCTCCTACGAGCAGTACTTC
CASSVTSGLSSYEQYF
>TRBD1|TRBJ1-1|TRBV30|NA
TGTGCCCGAGACAGGGTGGGGAACACTGAAGCTTTCTTT
CARDRVGNTEAFF
>NA|TRBJ2-5|TRBV5-8|NA
TGTGCCAGCAGCCTAGGGGTTTACCAAGAGACCCAGTACTTC
CASSLGVYQETQYF
>TRBD2|TRBJ2-3|TRBV7-3|NA
TGTGCCAGCACCCGTACGGGGGGGAACACAGATACGCAGTATTTT
CASTRTGGNTDTQYF
>NA|TRBJ1-1|TRBV5-1|once
TGCGCCAGCAGCTCCGAGCCCTTGAGAGCTAACACTGAAGCTTTCTTT
CASSSEPLRANTEAFF
>NA|TRBJ1-4|TRBV11-2|once
TGTGCCAGCAGCTTAGCGGGGGTTAAGATCAATGAAAAACTGTTTTTT
CASSLAGVKINEKLFF
>TRBD1|TRBJ2-6|TRBV5-8|NA
TGTGCCAGCAGCTTAGGGGACAGGGTTAATGGGGCCAACGTCCTGACTTTC
CASSLGDRVNGANVLTF